These 24 T cell receptor beta chains share one sample of origin, sequenced in a study of cytomegalovirus exposure and HLA in healthy donors (dated by TCRdb to about 2017). Library generation was performed with the immunoSEQ multiplex PCR assay. The multiplex PCR relied on a mix of 60 forward primers for TCR Vbeta segments and 13 reverse primers for TCR Jbeta segments. As stored in TCRdb, this immuneACCESS dataset retains in-frame rearrangements with V and J assigned. A fraction of the clones does not appear; measured against another copy, unresolved V genes explain less than half of the discrepancy, and the remainder lacks a known reason. Counted in this sample were about 69,000 clones; about 70% of them appeared once. Of the sample, around 9.9% is held by the ten largest clones. Material: PBMCs. Source of these receptors: a woman in her twenties or thirties in good health and CMV-seronegative.

The chain joins TRBV27 to TRBJ1-1, with TRBD1 matching over 7 bases. The CDR3 runs to 13 residues. CDR1 is MNHEY, CDR2 SMNVEV, per germline (reference sequence). Unmatched junction bases numbered 7, after V lost 2 bases and J lost 10 bases. CDR3 DNA sequence: TGTGCCAGCAGTTTAATAAGGCGGGACAGAGCTTTCTTT. Translating it yields CASSLIRRDRAFF.

The rearrangement links TRBV28 to TRBJ1-2; 9 bases are shared with TRBD1. This CDR3 contains 15 residues. Germline-derived CDR1 and CDR2 are MDHEN and SYDVKM. V shed 2 bases, J shed 4 bases, and the junction held 5 bases outside the gene matches. The CDR3 coding sequence is TGTGCCAGCAGTTTACCAGGACAGGGGATCTATGGCTACACCTTC. Amino acid sequence: CASSLPGQGIYGYTF.

The V call is TRBV5-1, the J call TRBJ1-1, with D unresolved. This CDR3 has 13 amino acids. Germline V gene data show CDR1 as SGHRS and CDR2 as YFSETQ. The V end was cut by 4 bases, the J end by 1 base, with 8 bases between. This CDR3 reads CASSLNRNTEAFF. CDR3 DNA: TGCGCCAGCAGCCTAAACAGGAACACTGAAGCTTTCTTT.

This clone was detected once. J is TRBJ2-7 and V is TRBV30; TRBD1 matches at 7 bases. The V gene's germline CDR1 is GTSNPN and CDR2 SVGIG (reference sequence). The CDR3 consists of 13 residues. J gave up 3 bases and V 4 bases, and 6 bases lay outside the gene matches. CDR3 residues: CAWNRDSLYEQYF. In nucleotides, the CDR3 is TGTGCCTGGAATCGGGACAGTCTCTACGAGCAGTACTTC.

This clone showed up just a few times. The chain links TRBV6-5 to TRBJ1-3; D is unclear. With 2 bases removed from V and 0 bases from J, the gap between germline ends came to 8 bases. The CDR3 loop spans 15 amino acids. Germline loops: CDR1 MNHEY, CDR2 SVGAGI. The CDR3 spells CASSYGQNSGNTIYF. The CDR3, as DNA: TGTGCCAGCAGTTACGGGCAGAACTCTGGAAACACCATATATTTT.

J is TRBJ2-2 and V is TRBV2; 7 bases agree with TRBD1. Germline CDR1 reads SNHLY; CDR2 reads FYNNEI. This CDR3 region has 15 residues. The V segment lost 4 bases and the J segment 1 base; nucleotides outside the gene matches: 3. The CDR3 bases are TGTGCCAGCAGTGGGACAGGACTGAACACCGGGGAGCTGTTTTTT. Translating it yields CASSGTGLNTGELFF.

This clone came up a few times. The J gene is TRBJ2-7, the V gene TRBV6-5, with TRBD2 matching 7 bases. CDR1 is MNHEY and CDR2 is SVGAGI in the germline V gene. With V trimmed by 0 bases and J by 7 bases, 6 bases remained unmatched. This CDR3 contains 14 residues. CDR3 loop: CASSYSRTGREQYF. For the CDR3, the DNA is TGTGCCAGCAGTTACTCGAGAACCGGGAGGGAGCAGTACTTC.

The V gene is TRBV11-2, the J gene TRBJ2-6; 8 bases agree with TRBD2. Germline V gene data show CDR1 as SGHAT and CDR2 as FQNNGV. CDR3 length equals 18 residues. The V gene end was trimmed by 5 bases and the J gene end by 0 bases; junction bases not matched to a gene: 9. As DNA, the CDR3 is TGTGCCAGCAGCCGGCGGGGAGCGGGGGACTCTGGGGCCAACGTCCTGACTTTC. Translation gives CASSRRGAGDSGANVLTF.

This clone was counted only a few times. This chain links TRBV30 with TRBJ2-5; possibly TRBD1 for D (6 bases). The CDR3 has 13 residues. Germline V gene sequence: CDR1 GTSNPN, CDR2 SVGIG (reference sequence). V gave up 4 bases and J gave up 0 bases, with 9 bases separating them. CDR3 amino acids: CAWTGTHQETQYF. CDR3 nucleotides: TGTGCCTGGACGGGGACACACCAAGAGACCCAGTACTTC. Full variable domain (remainder filled in from reference TRBV30 and TRBJ2-5): SQTIHQWPATLVQPVGSPLSLECTVEGTSNPNLYWYRQAAGRGLQLLFYSVGIGQISSEVPQNLSASRPQDRQFILSSKKLLLSDSGFYLCAWTGTHQETQYFGPGTRLLVL.

Only one count was recorded for this clone. This chain links TRBV28 with TRBJ1-5, with a possible D match to TRBD1 (5 bases). From germline, CDR1 is MDHEN and CDR2 SYDVKM. Between the trimmed V and J ends, which lost 6 bases and 6 bases, there was a span of 9 bases. The CDR3 is 12 residues long. CDR3 region: CASRGGSQPQHF. CDR3 nucleotides: TGTGCCAGCAGGGGGGGGAGTCAGCCCCAGCATTTT.

The J gene is TRBJ2-3, the V gene TRBV7-9, with D maybe TRBD1 (6 bases). The ends were cut back, 3 bases at V and 2 bases at J, with 12 bases in the middle. This CDR3 has 15 residues. The V gene's germline CDR1 is SEHNR and CDR2 FQNEAQ (reference sequence). The DNA for the CDR3 is TGTGCCAGCAGCTTCAACAGGGAAATCACAGATACGCAGTATTTT. This sequence encodes CASSFNREITDTQYF.

CDR3 in amino acids: CASSSLGTSESYEQYF. The CDR3 DNA reads TGTGCCAGCAGTTCGCTAGGGACTAGCGAGAGCTACGAGCAGTACTTC. The V gene is TRBV27, the J gene TRBJ2-7, with TRBD2 matching over 10 bases. The ends lost 4 bases at V and 3 bases at J; junction bases unmatched: 9. Germline V gene data show CDR1 as MNHEY and CDR2 as SMNVEV (reference sequence). This CDR3 has 16 amino acids.

The chain recombines TRBV28 with TRBJ1-2; TRBD1 aligns across 8 bases. CDR1 and CDR2 (germline): MDHEN, SYDVKM. CDR3 length: 13 residues. With 5 bases clipped from V and 6 bases from J, the junction kept 5 bases outside the gene matches. CDR3 sequence: CASSPRTGHGYTF. CDR3 bases: TGTGCCAGCAGTCCTAGGACAGGGCATGGCTACACCTTC.

The chain links TRBV5-4 to TRBJ2-5; no clear D. V shed 4 bases and J shed 0 bases, with 4 bases lying between them. The CDR3 consists of 12 residues. From germline, CDR1 is SGHNT and CDR2 YYREEE (reference sequence). CDR3 sequence: CASSAYQETQYF. The CDR3 bases are TGTGCCAGCAGCGCGTACCAAGAGACCCAGTACTTC.

The V and J genes are TRBV15 and TRBJ2-1; D perhaps matches TRBD2 (5 bases). Germline loops: CDR1 LNHNV, CDR2 YYDKDF (reference sequence). The CDR3 loop spans 14 amino acids. Trimming stripped 8 bases from V and 8 bases from J, with 19 bases between. The CDR3 nucleotides read TGTGCCACCCAAACTAGTTTCTTTCGGGATGAGCAGTTCTTC. Protein product: CATQTSFFRDEQFF.

This chain links TRBV5-1 with TRBJ2-5; 8 positions agree with TRBD1. The CDR3 loop spans 17 amino acids. With 5 bases clipped from V and 3 bases from J, the junction kept 15 bases outside the gene matches. Germline CDR1 and CDR2: SGHRS and YFSETQ. DNA of the CDR3: TGCGCCAGCAGTTCTGACAGGGGAAGGCTTCTTAAAGAGACCCAGTACTTC. This translates into CASSSDRGRLLKETQYF.

This chain connects TRBV30 to TRBJ2-3; TRBD2 agrees at 12 bases. This CDR3 comprises 14 residues. From germline, CDR1 is GTSNPN and CDR2 SVGIG (reference sequence). V shed 5 bases, J shed 2 bases, and the junction held 2 bases outside the gene matches. The CDR3 loop is CAWGLAGYTDTQYF. The CDR3 DNA sequence: TGTGCCTGGGGACTAGCGGGGTACACAGATACGCAGTATTTT.

The table lists this clone with a few counts. The chain carries TRBV10-2 and TRBJ1-5, with 7 bases lining up with TRBD1. Germline V CDR1 and CDR2: WSHSY, SAAADI. The CDR3 is 14 residues long. Trimming took 6 bases from V and 0 from J; bases not matched to a gene: 2. CDR3 bases: TGCGCCAGCAGCAGGACAGGTAGCAATCAGCCCCAGCATTTT. It specifies CASSRTGSNQPQHF.

The chain combines TRBV5-1 with TRBJ1-4; TRBD1 matches at 7 bases. J gave up 4 bases and V 0 bases, and 3 bases lay outside the gene matches. Per the germline V gene, CDR1 is SGHRS and CDR2 is YFSETQ. This CDR3 region has 15 residues. The CDR3 here is CASSLGGQNNEKLFF. DNA of the CDR3: TGCGCCAGCAGCTTGGGGGGACAGAATAATGAAAAACTGTTTTTT.

The CDR3 loop is CSVGPRRANEKLFF. The CDR3 DNA sequence: TGCAGCGTTGGCCCCCGCAGGGCAAATGAAAAACTGTTTTTT. This sequence joins TRBV29-1 and TRBJ1-4; possibly TRBD1 for D (5 bases). The CDR3 spans 14 residues. V was trimmed by 4 bases and J by 5 bases, leaving 14 bases between them. Germline CDR1 and CDR2: SQVTM and ANQGSEA.

This chain links TRBV5-1 with TRBJ2-7; D perhaps matches TRBD1 (5 bases). CDR3 length equals 18 residues. V gave up 0 bases and J gave up 1 base, with 20 bases separating them. Per germline, CDR1 SGHRS and CDR2 YFSETQ. CDR3 nucleotides: TGCGCCAGCAGCTTGGCCTATTCGGTAGGGGCACCATCCTACGAGCAGTACTTC. It is translated as CASSLAYSVGAPSYEQYF.

This clone showed up many times. V is TRBV5-1 and J is TRBJ1-4, with D perhaps matching TRBD1 (5 bases). This CDR3 has 16 amino acids. V lost 1 base and J 7 bases, leaving 17 bases between the germline ends. Germline values: CDR1 SGHRS, CDR2 YFSETQ. The CDR3: CASSLFNRQRGEKLFF. Here the CDR3 DNA reads TGCGCCAGCAGCTTGTTTAACAGGCAACGAGGTGAAAAACTGTTTTTT. The full variable domain, with the rest looked up from reference TRBV5-1 and TRBJ1-4, is KAGVTQTPRYLIKTRGQQVTLSCSPISGHRSVSWYQQTPGQGLQFLFEYFSETQRNKGNFPGRFSGRQFSNSRSEMNVSTLELGDSALYLCASSLFNRQRGEKLFFGSGTQLSVL.

The chain links TRBV27 to TRBJ2-1; D might be TRBD2 (5 bases). Trimming cost V 8 bases and J 8 bases, with 16 bases left between them. Germline CDR1 and CDR2: MNHEY and SMNVEV (reference sequence). The CDR3 is 13 amino acids. This CDR3 is CASYEFGGYEQFF. CDR3 nucleotides: TGTGCCAGCTACGAGTTTGGCGGGTATGAGCAGTTCTTC.

This clone was recorded only once. The gene calls are TRBV19 and TRBJ1-3; a possible D gene is TRBD1 (5 bases). The CDR3 is 17 residues long. The V end was cut by 3 bases, the J end by 0 bases, with 15 bases between. Looked up from germline, CDR1 is LNHDA and CDR2 is SQIVND (reference sequence). This chain's CDR3 is CASSMDGHASSGNTIYF. The CDR3 DNA reads as TGTGCCAGTAGTATGGATGGACACGCGAGCTCTGGAAACACCATATATTTT.